The 30 T cell receptor beta chains given below trace back to one sample, sequenced in a study of regulatory T cells in long-lasting Graves disease. Time point described: newly diagnosed GD, antithyroid drugs for less than 3 months. From PBMCs, RNA was extracted and then used to make the TCR library. The authors built TCR beta libraries using iRepertoire HTBI primers and Arm-PCR of CDR3 regions. TCRdb passed the multiplex PCR reads through MiXCR, listing each CDR3 protein once. The data hold 400,000 to 550,000 distinct CDR3 sequences, with roughly 15% observed a single time. These data also formed part of another study, on T cells in Graves' hyperthyroidism and ophthalmopathy.

This specimen was peripheral blood mononuclear cells (PBMCs), taken at new diagnosis, from a patient treated with antithyroid drugs. The receptors stem from a woman under 30 with Graves disease.

In its sample, this clonotype was seen many times. The chain combines TRBV9 with TRBJ2-1, with a tentative D call TRBD2 (5 bases). The V and J ends lost 0 bases and 4 bases respectively, with 5 bases between them. From germline, CDR1 is SGDLS and CDR2 YYNGEE. The CDR3 loop spans 13 amino acids. CDR3 nucleotide sequence: TGTGCCAGCAGCGTAGCGGGATACAATGAGCAGTTCTTC. This codes for CASSVAGYNEQFF.

This clonotype has ten or more counts. The V gene is TRBV5-6, the J gene TRBJ1-1; D gene unclear. Germline CDR1 and CDR2: SGHDT and YYEEEE. The length of the CDR3 is 13 residues. Between the trimmed V and J ends, which lost 0 bases and 8 bases, there was a span of 11 bases. CDR3 residues: CASSLAIGGEAFF. CDR3 coding DNA: TGTGCCAGCAGCTTGGCCATAGGTGGGGAAGCTTTCTTT.

This clonotype was seen at least ten times. The CDR3 DNA reads TGCGCCAGCAGCCAACTAGCGGGAAAGACATCGGTCGAGCAGTACTTC. Its protein product is CASSQLAGKTSVEQYF. The chain uses TRBV4-1 and TRBJ2-7; 9 bases fit TRBD2. The V gene's germline CDR1 is MGHRA and CDR2 YSYEKL. The CDR3 runs 16 residues. V shed 2 bases and J 6 bases; nucleotides not matched to a gene: 11.

This clonotype was detected only a few times. V is TRBV14 and J is TRBJ2-1; TRBD1 is a possible D gene (6 bases). Trimming removed 0 bases from V and 4 bases from J, with 19 bases in between. The CDR3 totals 18 residues. Germline V gene data show CDR1 as SGHDN and CDR2 as FVKESK. CDR3: CASSQDTRQVRPYNEQFF. The CDR3 bases are TGTGCCAGCAGCCAAGATACGAGACAGGTTCGACCTTACAATGAGCAGTTCTTC.

The J gene is TRBJ2-1, the V gene TRBV14; D might be TRBD2 (6 bases). The tail of the sequence fits TRBJ2-3 better, so the J call may be wrong. The germline gives CDR1 SGHDN, CDR2 FVKESK. This CDR3 region has 16 residues. Written as DNA, the CDR3 is TGTGCCAGCAGCCAAGGGTCTCTAGCGAGGATGAGCGGGCAGTATTTT. Residues: CASSQGSLARMSGQYF.

This clonotype has a handful of counts. The CDR3 here is CASSLNPIRHTGELFF. The CDR3, as DNA: TGTGCCAGCAGCTTAAACCCTATACGACACACCGGGGAGCTGTTTTTT. This rearrangement joins TRBV7-3 to TRBJ2-2; the D is unclear. V was shortened by 1 base and J by 3 bases, with 12 bases between the two germline ends. This CDR3 has 16 residues. The germline V gene has CDR1 SGHTA and CDR2 FQGTGA.

Ten or more counts support this clonotype. This chain connects TRBV24-1 to TRBJ2-5; the match to TRBD1 covers 7 bases. CDR3 length: 18 residues. Trimming at V came to 0 bases and at J to 2 bases, leaving 11 bases not matched to a gene. CDR1 and CDR2 from the germline V gene are KGHDR and SFDVKD. CDR3 residues: CATSDLGHRGRSQETQYF. The CDR3 DNA is TGTGCCACCAGTGATTTGGGACACAGGGGCCGGAGTCAAGAGACCCAGTACTTC.

With regard to this clonotype: This clone may be a read error of a much larger clone one base away. Given the absence of the conserved phenylalanine or tryptophan at the CDR3 end, a read error is likely. The chain joins TRBV20-1 to TRBJ2-3; 11 bases line up with TRBD2. The CDR3 runs to 15 residues. CDR1 is DFQATT and CDR2 is SNEGSKA in the germline V gene (reference sequence). The V segment lost 3 bases and the J segment 6 bases; nucleotides outside the gene matches: 8. The CDR3 region is CSARDSGRAGDTQYV. The CDR3 nucleotides read TGCAGTGCTAGGGATAGCGGGAGGGCCGGGGATACGCAGTATGTT.

The chain has TRBV18 and TRBJ2-3, with TRBD2 identical over 13 bases. Trimming removed 1 base from V and 8 bases from J; junction bases left unmatched: 12. Germline-derived CDR1 and CDR2 are KGHSH and LQKENI. This CDR3 is built from 18 residues. The CDR3 DNA reads as TGTGCCAGCTCACCACTTTCACTAGCGGGAGGGGCACCTGGTACGCAGTATTTT. It yields the protein CASSPLSLAGGAPGTQYF.

The table lists this clonotype with a count of one. The rearrangement joins TRBV7-2 to TRBJ2-3, with 11 bases lining up with TRBD2. Unmatched junction bases numbered 3, after V lost 2 bases and J lost 2 bases. Germline assignment: CDR1 SGHTA and CDR2 FQGNSA. The CDR3 is 16 amino acids. Written as DNA, the CDR3 is TGTGCCAGCAGCTTAAGGGGACTAGCGGCCACAGATACGCAGTATTTT. Protein sequence: CASSLRGLAATDTQYF. Together with reference TRBV7-2 and TRBJ2-3, the CDR3 gives the full variable domain: GAGVSQSPSNKVTEKGKDVELRCDPISGHTALYWYRQSLGQGLEFLIYFQGNSAPDKSGLPSDRFSAERTGGSVSTLTIQRTQQEDSAVYLCASSLRGLAATDTQYFGPGTRLTVL.

The chain employs TRBV14 and TRBJ2-7; maybe TRBD2 (6 bases). V gave up 4 bases and J gave up 6 bases, with 13 bases separating them. The CDR3 loop spans 13 amino acids. CDR1 and CDR2 (germline): SGHDN, FVKESK. The CDR3 coding sequence is TGTGCCAGCAGCCCGCTAGTCGGGGGCGAGCAGTACTTC. Amino acid sequence: CASSPLVGGEQYF.

This clonotype has at least ten counts. This rearrangement joins TRBV18 to TRBJ1-4, with 7 positions matching TRBD1. This CDR3 has 15 residues. The V segment lost 0 bases and the J segment 8 bases; nucleotides outside the gene matches: 6. The V gene's germline CDR1 is KGHSH and CDR2 LQKENI. The CDR3, as DNA: TGTGCCAGCTCACCACCGAACAGGGGAAACGAAAAACTGTTTTTT. Translated: CASSPPNRGNEKLFF.

The table lists this clonotype with a few counts. The genes are TRBV10-2 and TRBJ1-6, with a weak D call TRBD1 (5 bases). With 2 bases removed from V and 8 bases from J, the gap between germline ends came to 7 bases. The V gene's germline CDR1 is WSHSY and CDR2 SAAADI. The CDR3 extends over 13 amino acids. The CDR3 region has the DNA TGCGCCAGCAGTGAGGAACAGGATTCACCCCTCCACTTT. Amino acids: CASSEEQDSPLHF.

The chain's CDR3 is CASGRTGGAGEQYF. CDR3 bases: TGTGCCAGCGGAAGAACAGGGGGGGCAGGTGAGCAGTACTTC. V usage is TRBV27 and J usage is TRBJ2-7; a weak D match, TRBD1 (8 bases). This CDR3 comprises 14 residues. Germline values: CDR1 MNHEY, CDR2 SMNVEV (reference sequence). V shed 8 bases and J shed 7 bases, with 21 bases lying between them.

This clonotype was counted ten times or more. The chain recombines TRBV7-9 with TRBJ2-2, with 10 bases matching TRBD1. The CDR3 is 15 residues long. The V gene end was trimmed by 3 bases and the J gene end by 4 bases; junction bases not matched to a gene: 2. CDR1 is SEHNR, CDR2 FQNEAQ, per germline (reference sequence). The CDR3 DNA reads TGTGCCAGCAGCTTCCGGACAGGGGGCACCGGGGAGCTGTTTTTT. Residues: CASSFRTGGTGELFF.

This chain uses TRBV29-1 with TRBJ2-2; 12 nucleotides agree with TRBD1. Losses at the gene ends were 0 bases for V and 6 bases for J; bases not matched to a gene: 5. Germline V gene lookup returns CDR1 SQVTM and CDR2 ANQGSEA. The length of the CDR3 is 16 residues. CDR3 in DNA: TGCAGCGTTGAAGAAACCGGGACAGGGGGCTCCGGGGAGCTGTTTTTT. This encodes CSVEETGTGGSGELFF.

This clonotype was seen once. The rearrangement joins TRBV12-5 to TRBJ2-1; 9 bases are shared with TRBD2. CDR1 and CDR2 from the germline V gene are LGHNT and FRNRAP. V lost 4 bases, J lost 4 bases, and 8 bases stayed unmatched. The CDR3 is 16 amino acids. CDR3 bases: TGTGCTAGTGGTTCGGCCATAGCGGGAGAGTACAATGAGCAGTTCTTC. Translation gives CASGSAIAGEYNEQFF.

With respect to this clonotype: A read error may be the cause here, since a much bigger clone is one base away. This chain uses TRBV9 with TRBJ2-5, with 13 positions matching TRBD2. Near its end, the DNA agrees better with TRBJ2-7, so the J call may be wrong. The CDR3 covers 15 residues. Germline CDR1 and CDR2: SGDLS and YYNGEE. CDR3 in DNA: TGTGCCAGCAGCGCAGGACTAGCGGGAGTGTACGAGCAGTACTTC. Translation: CASSAGLAGVYEQYF.

Many counts were recorded for this clonotype. The chain's CDR3 is CSARSRTVGGTEAFF. CDR3 nucleotide sequence: TGCAGTGCTAGATCCCGGACAGTCGGAGGCACTGAAGCTTTCTTT. The chain is built from TRBV20-1 and TRBJ1-1; tentative D call: TRBD1 (6 bases). With 2 bases removed from V and 4 bases from J, the gap between germline ends came to 17 bases. The CDR3 extends over 15 amino acids. The germline V gene encodes CDR1 DFQATT and CDR2 SNEGSKA (reference sequence).

Ten or more counts support this clonotype. V gene TRBV7-2 combines with J gene TRBJ1-2; no reliable D call. Germline-derived CDR1 and CDR2 are SGHTA and FQGNSA. The CDR3 contains 14 residues. Trimming removed 1 base at V and 8 bases at J, with 14 bases between. The CDR3 region has the DNA TGTGCCAGCAGCTTAGAGCCCCACAAAAGCGGCTACACCTTC. It specifies CASSLEPHKSGYTF. Drawing the rest from reference TRBV7-2 and TRBJ1-2, the complete variable domain is GAGVSQSPSNKVTEKGKDVELRCDPISGHTALYWYRQSLGQGLEFLIYFQGNSAPDKSGLPSDRFSAERTGGSVSTLTIQRTQQEDSAVYLCASSLEPHKSGYTFGSGTRLTVV.

At least ten counts were recorded for this clonotype. DNA for the CDR3: TGCAGCGTTGCGAGACAGGGGGCCCACGAGCAGTACTTC. Its translation is CSVARQGAHEQYF. J is TRBJ2-7 and V is TRBV29-1; the match to TRBD1 covers 10 bases. Per germline, CDR1 SQVTM and CDR2 ANQGSEA. Unmatched junction bases numbered 5, after V lost 4 bases and J lost 5 bases. This CDR3 region has 13 residues.

This clonotype was recorded a few times. The rearrangement joins TRBV5-1 to TRBJ2-1, with 7 bases that match TRBD1. V shed 6 bases, J shed 7 bases, and the junction held 10 bases outside the gene matches. Germline V gene sequence: CDR1 SGHRS, CDR2 YFSETQ. The CDR3 is made up of 14 amino acids. CDR3 in amino acids: CASTKQGLENEQFF. The CDR3 DNA reads TGCGCCAGCACGAAACAGGGGCTAGAGAATGAGCAGTTCTTC.

This clonotype has a count of ten or more. The chain employs TRBV28 and TRBJ2-1, with 7 positions matching TRBD2. This CDR3 has 16 amino acids. Germline CDR1 MDHEN, CDR2 SYDVKM. The V and J ends lost 4 bases and 3 bases, in that order; junction bases with no gene match: 9. The CDR3 spells CASSSPGASGYNEQFF. The CDR3 bases are TGTGCCAGCAGTTCCCCCGGGGCTAGCGGCTACAATGAGCAGTTCTTC.

This clonotype came up many times. The CDR3 DNA sequence: TGCAGCGTGTTTACCGGGACTAGTAACTACGAGCAGTACTTC. The encoded protein is CSVFTGTSNYEQYF. The chain employs TRBV29-1 and TRBJ2-7; 8 positions agree with TRBD2. The CDR3 is 14 residues long. Germline V gene lookup returns CDR1 SQVTM and CDR2 ANQGSEA. V gave up 6 bases and J gave up 3 bases; unmatched junction bases: 10.

J is TRBJ2-3 and V is TRBV6-2 or TRBV6-3; 14 bases agree with TRBD2. The CDR3 spans 16 residues. The germline gives CDR1 MNHEY, CDR2 SVGEGT. With 4 bases clipped from V and 4 bases from J, the junction kept 4 bases outside the gene matches. CDR3 in amino acids: CASSSGLAGVADTQYF. CDR3 in DNA: TGTGCCAGCAGTTCGGGACTAGCGGGAGTCGCAGATACGCAGTATTTT.

Many counts were recorded for this clonotype. The J gene is TRBJ2-1, the V gene TRBV20-1; 10 nucleotides agree with TRBD2. The CDR3 consists of 19 residues. CDR1 DFQATT and CDR2 SNEGSKA come from the germline V gene (reference sequence). V lost 3 bases to trimming and J lost 0 bases; unmatched junction nucleotides: 14. The CDR3 spells CSASPLLVSSGSSYNEQFF. CDR3 sequence (DNA): TGCAGTGCTAGCCCACTGTTGGTTTCTAGCGGGAGCTCCTACAATGAGCAGTTCTTC.

This chain uses TRBV3-1 with TRBJ2-1; 8 nucleotides line up with TRBD2. Germline V lookup: CDR1 LGHDT, CDR2 YNNKEL (reference sequence). This CDR3 comprises 17 residues. V lost 0 bases, J lost 6 bases, and 10 bases stayed unmatched. This chain's CDR3 is CASSQDLGSGSSNEQFF. CDR3 nucleotides: TGTGCCAGCAGCCAAGATCTAGGGAGCGGGAGTAGCAATGAGCAGTTCTTC.

This clonotype came up many times. This chain joins TRBV11-2 and TRBJ2-7, with 8 nucleotides matching TRBD2. CDR3 length: 17 residues. V was pared by 1 base and J by 1 base, with 9 bases of the junction left unmatched. Per germline, CDR1 SGHAT and CDR2 FQNNGV. CDR3 in DNA: TGTGCCAGCAGCTTAGTCGTGATAGCGGGAAGGTCCTACGAGCAGTACTTC. Encoded protein: CASSLVVIAGRSYEQYF.

V gene TRBV6-5 combines with J gene TRBJ2-1; D unclear. This CDR3 contains 16 residues. Germline CDR1 and CDR2: MNHEY and SVGAGI. The V gene lost 2 bases and the J gene lost 4 bases, with 15 bases spanning the gap. CDR3 bases: TGTGCCAGCAGTTACCCCCCCGGATACTTGTACAATGAGCAGTTCTTC. Encoded protein: CASSYPPGYLYNEQFF.

The V gene is TRBV14, the J gene TRBJ1-3, with 9 positions matching TRBD1. V trimming: 4 bases; J trimming: 4 bases; junction bases outside the gene matches: 5. The CDR3 consists of 15 residues. Germline V gives CDR1 SGHDN, CDR2 FVKESK. Here the CDR3 reads CASSRTGTGGNTIYF. The CDR3 DNA sequence: TGTGCCAGCAGCCGGACCGGGACAGGGGGAAACACCATATATTTT.